Listed below are T cell receptor beta chains from one sample, sequenced in a study of persistence of HIV-infected CD4 T cells. The antigens of these receptors remain unknown. Only in-frame clones appear in the TCRdb table, and some are missing; sequencing was by immunoSEQ multiplex PCR. The table has approximately 40,000 clones, more than 75% seen once. Sample: CD4+ T cells sorted from PBMCs after approximately 18-hour stimulation, taken from a patient who received antiretroviral therapy. These receptors all stem from an adult man with HIV who was CMV-seropositive. The CDR3 runs from the conserved cysteine through the conserved F or W. The D gene is left open where the match is weak. Clone size is not always given. Where it is, it says once, few, many or a class for expanded clones.

TRBJ1-1,.,once,TRBV2,TGTGCCAGCAGTACTCAGGGAGGTGAAGCTTTCTTT,CASSTQGGEAFF
TRBJ2-1,.,.,TRBV5-1,TGCGCCAGCAGCTTAATCTCGAATGAGCAGTTCTTC,CASSLISNEQFF
TRBJ2-2,.,.,TRBV3-1/TRBV3-2,TGTGCCAGCAGCCAGAGGCAGGGAAACACCGGGGAGCTGTTTTTT,CASSQRQGNTGELFF
TRBJ2-6,.,.,TRBV5-4,TGTGCCAGCAGCTTGTTAGCCTCTGGGGCCAACGTCCTGACTTTC,CASSLLASGANVLTF
TRBJ2-3,.,.,TRBV5-4,TGTGCCAGCAGCCGAGGAAAGCGCAATACGCAGTATTTT,CASSRGKRNTQYF
TRBJ2-3,.,.,TRBV5-5,TGTGCCAGCATTCTTCAGGGAGGAGAGGCAGATACGCAGTATTTT,CASILQGGEADTQYF
TRBJ2-5,.,.,TRBV14,TGTGCCAGCAGCCCTGGAGCGAAGACCCAGTACTTC,CASSPGAKTQYF
TRBJ1-6,.,.,TRBV6-5,TGTGCCAGCAGTTACTCGGCTTTTTATAATTCACCCCTCCACTTT,CASSYSAFYNSPLHF
TRBJ2-7,TRBD2,.,TRBV29-1,TGCAGCGTCGGAGGGACTAGCGGGGCGTCCTACGAGCAGTACTTC,CSVGGTSGASYEQYF
TRBJ2-1,TRBD2,once,TRBV2,TGTGCCAGCAGGGATCCTTCCGGGACTAGCGGGAGCATCAATGAGCAGTTCTTC,CASRDPSGTSGSINEQFF
TRBJ2-5,.,.,TRBV27,TGTGCCAGCAAATATAGCGACCAAGAGACCCAGTACTTC,CASKYSDQETQYF
TRBJ1-2,TRBD1,once,TRBV6-5,TGTGCCAGCAGTTACGCCACAGGGGGCAACTATGGCTACACCTTC,CASSYATGGNYGYTF
TRBJ2-2,TRBD1,.,TRBV7-3,TGTGCCAGCAGCCTGACCGCTACAGGGGAGTACACCGGGGAGCTGTTTTTT,CASSLTATGEYTGELFF
TRBJ1-1,.,.,TRBV6-2/TRBV6-3,TGTGCCAGCAGTTACGATCGGAGGGCTGAAGCTTTCTTT,CASSYDRRAEAFF
TRBJ1-2,.,.,TRBV6-6,TGTGCCAGCAGTTACGGTGGACAACTCGCGGAGTATGGCTACACCTTC,CASSYGGQLAEYGYTF
TRBJ1-1,.,.,TRBV25-1,TGTGCCAGCAGAGGGTATCGCGCTTTCTTT,CASRGYRAFF
TRBJ1-6,TRBD1,.,TRBV30,TGTGCCTGGAGCGGACACGGGACAGGCGGTACCATGCCGGGTAATTCACCCCTCCACTTT,CAWSGHGTGGTMPGNSPLHF
TRBJ1-1,.,.,TRBV5-1,TGCGCCAGCAGCTTTCAGACCGCACAGAACACTGAAGCTTTCTTT,CASSFQTAQNTEAFF
TRBJ1-5,.,.,TRBV7-8,TGTGCCAGCAGCTTACGCACCATGGGGAATCAGCCCCAGCATTTT,CASSLRTMGNQPQHF
TRBJ1-1,TRBD1,.,TRBV19,TGTGCCAGTAGTATGGGGTTATCGGGACAGGACCAACCTTTCTTT,CASSMGLSGQDQPFF
TRBJ2-7,.,.,TRBV2,TGTGCCAGCAGTGTCGGTCGGGGCGTTGGATCCTACGAGCAGTACTTC,CASSVGRGVGSYEQYF
TRBJ1-2,TRBD1,once,TRBV24-1,TGTGCCACCAGTAAACAGGGGTTTGGCTACACCTTC,CATSKQGFGYTF